Below, 24 T cell receptor beta chains from the same sample are listed, as sequenced in a study of blood T cell repertoires in COVID-19. TCRdb's table, derived via immunoSEQ multiplex PCR, lists solely in-frame clones and lacks some. The sample carries 55,000 to 95,000 clones, nearly 85% recorded once. The sample was peripheral blood. The receptors shown here come from a woman aged 55-69 years with acute or convalescent COVID-19.

This clone was recorded a few times. The chain combines TRBV27 with TRBJ2-6; perhaps TRBD2 as D (5 bases). CDR1 is MNHEY and CDR2 is SMNVEV in the germline V gene (reference sequence). V lost 5 bases to trimming and J lost 0 bases, with 14 bases between them. This CDR3 contains 17 residues. CDR3 sequence reads: CASSLAGILSGANVLTF. CDR3 DNA sequence: TGTGCCAGCAGTCTGGCCGGGATCCTCTCTGGGGCCAACGTCCTGACTTTC. The full variable domain, with the rest looked up from reference TRBV27 and TRBJ2-6, is EAQVTQNPRYLITVTGKKLTVTCSQNMNHEYMSWYRQDPGLGLRQIYYSMNVEVTDKGDVPEGYKVSRKEKRNFPLILESPSPNQTSLYFCASSLAGILSGANVLTFGAGSRLTVL.

The rearrangement joins TRBV19 to TRBJ1-6; D unclear. Germline values: CDR1 LNHDA, CDR2 SQIVND (reference sequence). The CDR3 runs to 18 residues. Trimming took off 4 bases at V and 4 bases at J, with 20 bases between the two ends. CDR3 nucleotide sequence: TGTGCCAGTAGTACGGGATCCTCATTACGGGCTTATAATTCACCCCTCCACTTT. The encoded protein is CASSTGSSLRAYNSPLHF.

CDR3 protein: CASSLARRETQYF. The CDR3 nucleotides read TGCGCCAGCAGCTTGGCCCGCAGAGAGACCCAGTACTTC. This sequence joins TRBV5-1 and TRBJ2-5; D is unclear. The CDR3 has 13 amino acids. The V and J ends lost 0 bases and 4 bases respectively, with 7 bases between them. The germline V gene encodes CDR1 SGHRS and CDR2 YFSETQ.

V gene TRBV7-8 combines with J gene TRBJ1-2; tentatively, D is TRBD1 (5 bases). The V gene lost 0 bases and the J gene lost 2 bases, with 10 bases spanning the gap. The CDR3 is 15 residues long. Per germline, CDR1 SGHVS and CDR2 FQNEAQ. The DNA of the CDR3 is TGTGCCAGCAGCTTAGCGGGGGGGACGAACTATGGCTACACCTTC. As protein: CASSLAGGTNYGYTF.

The genes are TRBV7-9 and TRBJ2-7; D perhaps matches TRBD1 (6 bases). Deletions cut 4 bases from V and 4 bases from J, with 11 bases between. CDR1 is SEHNR, CDR2 FQNEAQ, per germline (reference sequence). The CDR3 length is 13 residues. The DNA of the CDR3 is TGTGCCAGCAGCTCCGACAGGACTTACGAGCAGTACTTC. As protein: CASSSDRTYEQYF.

J is TRBJ2-3 and V is TRBV6-5; TRBD1 matches 7 bases. Germline V gene sequence: CDR1 MNHEY, CDR2 SVGAGI. The V and J ends lost 6 bases and 11 bases, in that order; junction bases with no gene match: 8. The CDR3 has 12 amino acids. In DNA, the CDR3 is TGTGCCAGCAGCCGTACAGGGGCAGAGCAGTATTTT. Translation gives CASSRTGAEQYF.

The V call is TRBV6-2 or TRBV6-3, the J call TRBJ2-5, with 7 bases lining up with TRBD2. The V gene end was trimmed by 2 bases and the J gene end by 4 bases; junction bases not matched to a gene: 7. Germline V lookup: CDR1 MNHEY, CDR2 SVGEGT. The CDR3 consists of 15 residues. CDR3 sequence reads: CASSYGVPSGETQYF. CDR3 coding DNA: TGTGCCAGCAGTTACGGGGTGCCTAGCGGAGAGACCCAGTACTTC.

The J gene is TRBJ1-1, the V gene TRBV2, with D perhaps matching TRBD1 (6 bases). V was clipped by 4 bases and J by 11 bases, with 17 bases between them. The V gene's germline CDR1 is SNHLY and CDR2 FYNNEI. The CDR3 sequence is 13 residues long. The CDR3 here is CASSVYRDRGAFF. In DNA, the CDR3 is TGTGCCAGCAGTGTTTACAGGGATAGGGGGGCTTTCTTT.

The chain recombines TRBV5-6 with TRBJ1-1; D call uncertain. V dropped 0 bases and J dropped 5 bases, with 11 bases sitting between them. The germline V gene encodes CDR1 SGHDT and CDR2 YYEEEE. The CDR3 is made up of 14 amino acids. Here the CDR3 DNA reads TGTGCCAGCAGCTTGGCCTCGGGGTTGACTGAAGCTTTCTTT. As protein: CASSLASGLTEAFF. Full variable domain (rest looked up from reference TRBV5-6 and TRBJ1-1): DAGVTQSPTHLIKTRGQQVTLRCSPKSGHDTVSWYQQALGQGPQFIFQYYEEEERQRGNFPDRFSGHQFPNYSSELNVNALLLGDSALYLCASSLASGLTEAFFGQGTRLTVV.

V and J are TRBV7-9 and TRBJ2-2, with 14 bases aligning to TRBD2. This CDR3 has 17 amino acids. Germline CDR1 SEHNR, CDR2 FQNEAQ (reference sequence). V dropped 4 bases and J dropped 5; count of bases not matched to a gene: 6. CDR3 sequence reads: CASSSGLAGAWTGELFF. CDR3 coding DNA: TGTGCCAGCAGCTCGGGACTAGCGGGAGCCTGGACCGGGGAGCTGTTTTTT.

The CDR3: CASSLVRIAGGYNEQFF. The CDR3 DNA follows: TGTGCCAGCAGCTTAGTCCGGATAGCGGGGGGTTACAATGAGCAGTTCTTC. The V and J genes are TRBV11-2 and TRBJ2-1; 10 bases map to TRBD2. Trimming cost V 1 base and J 4 bases; bases outside gene matches: 7. The germline V gene encodes CDR1 SGHAT and CDR2 FQNNGV. The CDR3 totals 17 residues.

The rearrangement joins TRBV6-5 to TRBJ2-7; 7 nucleotides agree with TRBD1. CDR1 MNHEY and CDR2 SVGAGI come from the germline V gene. The CDR3 totals 15 residues. V shed 4 bases, J shed 2 bases, and the junction held 8 bases outside the gene matches. This CDR3 reads CASSFLGTEPYEQYF. Written as DNA, the CDR3 is TGTGCCAGCAGTTTTCTGGGGACAGAACCCTACGAGCAGTACTTC.

Note on this clone: Its ends do not fully match the called genes, so a read error is possible. The rearrangement links TRBV18 to TRBJ2-1, with D possibly TRBD2 on 6 matching bases. CDR3 length: 19 amino acids. The germline CDR1 and CDR2 sequences are KGHSH and LQKENI. This CDR3 is CASSRSISLGRDSHNEQFF. The CDR3 DNA follows: TGTGCCAGCTCACGATCTATCTCCTTGGGGCGGGACTCCCACAATGAGCAGTTCTTC.

J is TRBJ2-1 and V is TRBV5-4; 7 nucleotides agree with TRBD2. This CDR3 spans 15 amino acids. V lost 4 bases to trimming and J lost 5 bases; unmatched junction nucleotides: 9. Per the germline V gene, CDR1 is SGHNT and CDR2 is YYREEE (reference sequence). The chain's CDR3 is CASSRPLADNNEQFF. CDR3 DNA: TGTGCCAGCAGCCGCCCCCTAGCGGATAACAATGAGCAGTTCTTC.

The rearrangement joins TRBV21-1 to TRBJ1-6; the D call in the table, TRBD1, was not verified against the DNA. TRBV21-1 is assigned pseudogene status. The CDR3 is 17 residues long. The CDR3 region is CASRGPVKSSYNSPLHF. The CDR3 bases are TGTGCCAGCAGGGGGCCAGTAAAATCCTCCTATAATTCACCCCTCCACTTT.

This clone appeared once. V gene TRBV30 combines with J gene TRBJ2-1; no clear D gene. The germline V and J ends were trimmed by 0 bases and 6 bases, with 6 bases remaining between them. CDR3 length equals 12 residues. From germline, CDR1 is GTSNPN and CDR2 SVGIG (reference sequence). This CDR3 reads CAWSVRGNEQFF. The CDR3 DNA reads as TGTGCCTGGAGTGTACGAGGCAATGAGCAGTTCTTC.

The CDR3 loop is CASSLDFYEQYF. As DNA, the CDR3 is TGTGCCAGCTCACTGGACTTTTACGAGCAGTACTTC. J is TRBJ2-7 and V is TRBV18, with D possibly being TRBD2 (5 bases). The germline CDR1 and CDR2 sequences are KGHSH and LQKENI. The CDR3 spans 12 residues. V was pared by 4 bases and J by 4 bases, with 8 bases between.

CDR3: CSVTGQGAKAFF. The CDR3 DNA reads as TGCAGCGTTACGGGACAGGGGGCAAAAGCTTTCTTT. V is TRBV29-1 and J is TRBJ1-1; 12 bases align to TRBD1. The V gene end was trimmed by 5 bases and the J gene end by 9 bases; junction bases not matched to a gene: 4. This CDR3 comprises 12 residues. CDR1 and CDR2 (germline): SQVTM, ANQGSEA. Full variable domain (outside the CDR3, taken from reference TRBV29-1 and TRBJ1-1): SAVISQKPSRDICQRGTSLTIQCQVDSQVTMMFWYRQQPGQSLTLIATANQGSEATYESGFVIDKFPISRPNLTFSTLTVSNMSPEDSSIYLCSVTGQGAKAFFGQGTRLTVV.

This chain links TRBV7-8 with TRBJ1-6, with 8 nucleotides matching TRBD1. V shed 6 bases and J 6 bases; nucleotides not matched to a gene: 7. CDR1 and CDR2 from the germline V gene are SGHVS and FQNEAQ. The CDR3 runs 15 residues. CDR3 nucleotide sequence: TGTGCCAGCAGTCTTCGGACAGGGCCTAATTCACCCCTCCACTTT. Its translation is CASSLRTGPNSPLHF.

This clone was found once. This chain connects TRBV3-1 (or the pseudogene TRBV3-2) to TRBJ2-1; 9 bases agree with TRBD2. The V gene's germline CDR1 is LGHDT and CDR2 YNNKEL (reference sequence). The CDR3 extends over 16 amino acids. V shed 0 bases and J 8 bases; nucleotides not matched to a gene: 8. DNA for the CDR3: TGTGCCAGCAGCCAAGATGTGCTAGCGGGAATGCATGAGCAGTTCTTC. Protein sequence: CASSQDVLAGMHEQFF.

The chain carries TRBV24-1 and TRBJ2-5, with 9 bases aligning to TRBD1. The CDR3 is made up of 16 amino acids. The V segment lost 1 base and the J segment 2 bases; nucleotides outside the gene matches: 4. Germline-derived CDR1 and CDR2 are KGHDR and SFDVKD. CDR3 DNA sequence: TGTGCCACCAGTGATTTTCACAGGGGGCAACAAGAGACCCAGTACTTC. As protein: CATSDFHRGQQETQYF.

The rearrangement joins TRBV7-9 to TRBJ2-3; D gene unclear. The CDR3 consists of 11 residues. Trimming removed 3 bases at V and 6 bases at J, with 4 bases between. The V gene's germline CDR1 is SEHNR and CDR2 FQNEAQ (reference sequence). CDR3 in DNA: TGTGCCAGCAGCTTTTCGGATACGCAGTATTTT. Its translation is CASSFSDTQYF.

The rearrangement uses TRBV7-3 and TRBJ1-1; possibly TRBD1 for D (6 bases). Between the trimmed V and J ends, which lost 5 bases and 1 base, there was a span of 14 bases. Germline CDR1 is SGHTA and CDR2 is FQGTGA. The CDR3 consists of 15 residues. The chain's CDR3 is CASSPQAGANTEAFF. The CDR3 bases are TGTGCCAGCAGCCCTCAGGCGGGGGCGAACACTGAAGCTTTCTTT.

This clone was picked up a small number of times. The CDR3 sequence is CASSNFRYRGRRSPLHF. CDR3 DNA: TGTGCCTCTTCAAATTTTAGATACAGGGGGCGGCGATCACCCCTCCACTTT. The gene calls are TRBV28 and TRBJ1-6; 9 bases fit TRBD1. J gave up 10 bases and V 11 bases, and 21 bases lay outside the gene matches. CDR1 MDHEN and CDR2 SYDVKM come from the germline V gene. The CDR3 totals 17 residues.